The clone carrying this TCR beta chain is a singleton in its sample. Data came from immunoSEQ multiplex PCR; TCRdb stores just in-frame clones and leaves some out. The repertoire holds roughly 73,000 clones, with about 86% as singletons. The sample comes from a study of OX40 agonist ivuxolimab in advanced cancers. Study overall: One patient with hepatocellular carcinoma and two with cutaneous melanoma, three in all, had partial responses.

This receptor was obtained from an adult with an advanced solid tumor such as melanoma, head and neck, liver or kidney cancer. Sample: CD4+ or CD8+ T cells sorted from blood, taken in a trial of the OX40 agonist ivuxolimab.

CDR3 residues: CAWSRGLAGSNEQFF. CDR3 coding DNA: TGTGCCTGGAGTAGGGGACTAGCGGGATCGAATGAGCAGTTCTTC. The chain couples TRBV30 to TRBJ2-1; TRBD2 matches at 13 bases. J gave up 7 bases and V 2 bases, and 5 bases lay outside the gene matches. The CDR3 loop spans 15 amino acids. Germline V gene sequence: CDR1 GTSNPN, CDR2 SVGIG (reference sequence).